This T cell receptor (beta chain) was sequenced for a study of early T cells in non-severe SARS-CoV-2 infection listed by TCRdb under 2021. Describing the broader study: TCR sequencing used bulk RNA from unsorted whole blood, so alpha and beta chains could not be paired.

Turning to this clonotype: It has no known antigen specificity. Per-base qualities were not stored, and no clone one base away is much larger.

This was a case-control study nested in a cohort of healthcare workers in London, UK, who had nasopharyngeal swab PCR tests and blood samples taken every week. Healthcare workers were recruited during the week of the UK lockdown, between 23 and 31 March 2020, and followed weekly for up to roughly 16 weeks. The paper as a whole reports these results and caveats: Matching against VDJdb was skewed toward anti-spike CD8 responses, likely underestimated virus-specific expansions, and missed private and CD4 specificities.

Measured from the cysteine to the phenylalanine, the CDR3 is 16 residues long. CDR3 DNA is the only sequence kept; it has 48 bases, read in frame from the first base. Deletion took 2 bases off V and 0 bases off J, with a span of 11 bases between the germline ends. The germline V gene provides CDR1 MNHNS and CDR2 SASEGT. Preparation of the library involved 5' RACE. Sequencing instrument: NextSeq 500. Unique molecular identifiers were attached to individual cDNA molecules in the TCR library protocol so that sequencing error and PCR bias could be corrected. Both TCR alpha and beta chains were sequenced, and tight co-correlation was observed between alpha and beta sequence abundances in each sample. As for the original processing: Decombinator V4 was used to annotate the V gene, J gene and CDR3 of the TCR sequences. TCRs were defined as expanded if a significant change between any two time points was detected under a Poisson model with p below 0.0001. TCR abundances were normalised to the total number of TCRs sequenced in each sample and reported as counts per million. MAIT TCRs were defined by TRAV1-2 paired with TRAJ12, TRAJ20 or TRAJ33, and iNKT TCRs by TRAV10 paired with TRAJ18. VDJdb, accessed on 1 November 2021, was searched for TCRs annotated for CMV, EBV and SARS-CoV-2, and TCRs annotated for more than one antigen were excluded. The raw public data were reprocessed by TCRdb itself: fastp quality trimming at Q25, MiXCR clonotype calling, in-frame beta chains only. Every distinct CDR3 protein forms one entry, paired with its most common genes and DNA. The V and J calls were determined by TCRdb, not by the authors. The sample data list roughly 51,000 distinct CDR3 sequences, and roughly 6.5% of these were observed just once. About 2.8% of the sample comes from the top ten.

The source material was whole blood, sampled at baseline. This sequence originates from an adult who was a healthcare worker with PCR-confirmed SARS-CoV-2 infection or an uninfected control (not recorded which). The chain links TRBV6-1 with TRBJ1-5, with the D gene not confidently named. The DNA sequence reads TGTGCCAGCAGTGAACGCCAAGTAAATAGCAATCAGCCCCAGCATTTT. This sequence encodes CASSERQVNSNQPQHF.